The 32 T cell receptor beta chains below were found in one sample sequenced in a study of cytotoxic CD8 clonotypes in ibrutinib-treated CLL. Clones were sequenced by immunoSEQ multiplex PCR, and TCRdb holds only the in-frame ones, with some missing. This table holds some 200,000 clones, approximately 75% found once. The material was PBMCs, obtained after 12 months of ibrutinib treatment. These receptors originate from a human donor with chronic lymphocytic leukemia.

The V call is TRBV7-2, the J call TRBJ2-3; D is unresolved. Deletions cut 6 bases from V and 7 bases from J, with 11 bases between. This CDR3 is 12 amino acids long. CDR1 is SGHTA, CDR2 FQGNSA, per germline. CDR3 region: CASSLLGHTQYF. The CDR3 coding sequence is TGTGCCAGCAGTTTGTTAGGCCATACGCAGTATTTT.

The V and J genes are TRBV5-6 and TRBJ2-7; D is ambiguous. Germline V gives CDR1 SGHDT, CDR2 YYEEEE. V was pared by 0 bases and J by 7 bases, with 14 bases between. The CDR3 runs to 14 residues. CDR3 bases: TGTGCCAGCAGCTTGGCTGGGAACTACCGGGAGCAGTACTTC. This sequence encodes CASSLAGNYREQYF.

On this clone itself: Germline is not matched at one junction end, which may reflect a read error. The chain joins TRBV28 to TRBJ2-7, with D possibly matching TRBD1 (6 bases). CDR1 is MDHEN and CDR2 is SYDVKM in the germline V gene. The CDR3 runs to 13 residues. CDR3 sequence reads: CASRAGQRYGQYF. The CDR3 DNA follows: TGTGCCAGCAGAGCCGGACAGCGCTACGGGCAGTACTTC.

V usage is TRBV2 and J usage is TRBJ1-2, with D perhaps matching TRBD1 (6 bases). Trimming removed 6 bases at V and 6 bases at J, with 14 bases between. Germline CDR1 is SNHLY and CDR2 is FYNNEI. The CDR3 loop spans 13 amino acids. CDR3 protein: CASRDSLWDGYTF. In nucleotides, the CDR3 is TGTGCCAGCAGGGACAGCTTGTGGGATGGCTACACCTTC.

This chain joins TRBV6-1 and TRBJ1-1; D ambiguous. CDR1 and CDR2 from the germline V gene are MNHNS and SASEGT. The V gene lost 7 bases and the J gene lost 4 bases, with 10 bases spanning the gap. The CDR3 is 12 amino acids. The CDR3 protein is CASTPGVTEAFF. In DNA form, the CDR3 reads TGTGCCAGCACGCCCGGGGTCACTGAAGCTTTCTTT.

The gene calls are TRBV5-1 and TRBJ1-2; a possible D gene is TRBD1 (6 bases). Trimming cost V 4 bases and J 5 bases, with 18 bases left between them. The CDR3 extends over 15 amino acids. CDR1 and CDR2 from the germline V gene are SGHRS and YFSETQ. CDR3 in amino acids: CASSPGGAEFYGYTF. In DNA form, the CDR3 reads TGCGCCAGCAGCCCCGGGGGGGCGGAATTTTATGGCTACACCTTC. Variable domain in full (rest from reference TRBV5-1 and TRBJ1-2): KAGVTQTPRYLIKTRGQQVTLSCSPISGHRSVSWYQQTPGQGLQFLFEYFSETQRNKGNFPGRFSGRQFSNSRSEMNVSTLELGDSALYLCASSPGGAEFYGYTFGSGTRLTVV.

CDR3 DNA sequence: TGTGCCAGCAGTCGGGACAGGAACCTATATGGCTACACCTTC. This sequence encodes CASSRDRNLYGYTF. This sequence joins TRBV6-5 and TRBJ1-2, with 8 positions matching TRBD1. CDR3 length equals 14 residues. CDR1 MNHEY and CDR2 SVGAGI come from the germline V gene. Trimming took 5 bases from V and 5 from J; bases not matched to a gene: 7.

The chain has TRBV28 and TRBJ2-1, with TRBD2 matching 9 bases. V lost 2 bases to trimming and J lost 5 bases; unmatched junction nucleotides: 4. The germline V gene encodes CDR1 MDHEN and CDR2 SYDVKM. The CDR3 length is 15 residues. CDR3 amino acids: CASSLRASGDNEQFF. CDR3 bases: TGTGCCAGCAGTTTAAGGGCTAGCGGGGACAATGAGCAGTTCTTC.

This clone occurred a few times. The rearrangement joins TRBV19 to TRBJ2-7; D remains unclear. The V gene's germline CDR1 is LNHDA and CDR2 SQIVND (reference sequence). This CDR3 comprises 13 residues. Trimming took off 9 bases at V and 8 bases at J, with 20 bases between the two ends. DNA of the CDR3: TGTGCCAGCAAGCCCGCGGATGGTAACAAGCAGTACTTC. Residues: CASKPADGNKQYF.

This sequence joins TRBV12-1 and TRBJ1-1. TRBV12-1 is tagged as a pseudogene. This CDR3 has 9 residues. This CDR3 reads CASSFGAFF. The CDR3 DNA reads TGTGCCAGCAGCTTTGGGGCTTTCTTT.

In its sample, this clone was seen a few times. The chain joins TRBV19 to TRBJ2-1; weak D call: TRBD1 (5 bases). The V gene's germline CDR1 is LNHDA and CDR2 SQIVND (reference sequence). The CDR3 contains 12 residues. Trimming stripped 4 bases from V and 10 bases from J, with 11 bases between. The DNA of the CDR3 is TGTGCCAGTAGTACCGGACACCCGGAGCAGTTCTTC. It specifies CASSTGHPEQFF.

The rearrangement joins TRBV10-3 to TRBJ2-7, with D possibly matching TRBD1 (6 bases). V dropped 6 bases and J dropped 0 bases, with 9 bases sitting between them. CDR1 and CDR2 from the germline V gene are ENHRY and SYGVKD. The CDR3 contains 13 residues. CDR3 sequence: CAISDRSSYEQYF. The CDR3 region has the DNA TGTGCCATCAGCGACAGGAGCTCCTACGAGCAGTACTTC.

The genes are TRBV23-1 and TRBJ2-7; 8 nucleotides agree with TRBD1. TRBV23-1 counts as an open reading frame of uncertain function. V lost 0 bases to trimming and J lost 5 bases; unmatched junction nucleotides: 6. This CDR3 region has 15 residues. This chain's CDR3 is CASSQSGQGADEQYF. CDR3 nucleotides: TGCGCCAGCAGTCAATCAGGGCAGGGGGCGGACGAGCAGTACTTC.

V usage is TRBV7-3 and J usage is TRBJ2-1, with a weak D call TRBD1 (5 bases). The CDR3 sequence is 15 residues long. Trimming stripped 2 bases from V and 2 bases from J, with 10 bases between. Per the germline V gene, CDR1 is SGHTA and CDR2 is FQGTGA. The CDR3 sequence is CASSLLGEAYNEQFF. The CDR3 DNA follows: TGTGCCAGCAGCTTACTAGGGGAAGCCTACAATGAGCAGTTCTTC.

This clone has only one observation. This chain links TRBV2 with TRBJ1-4; D possibly corresponds to TRBD1 (6 bases). V was cut by 11 bases and J by 7 bases, with 11 bases left in between. CDR1 SNHLY and CDR2 FYNNEI come from the germline V gene. The CDR3 length is 11 residues. CDR3 DNA: TGTGCCCGGGGGCGGGGTGAAAAACTGTTTTTT. Amino acids: CARGRGEKLFF. The variable domain in full, completed from reference TRBV2 and TRBJ1-4, reads EPEVTQTPSHQVTQMGQEVILRCVPISNHLYFYWYRQILGQKVEFLVSFYNNEISEKSEIFDDQFSVERPDGSNFTLKIRSTKLEDSAMYFCARGRGEKLFFGSGTQLSVL.

The rearrangement joins TRBV7-9 to TRBJ2-1, with TRBD2 identical over 13 bases. V shed 5 bases and J 0 bases; nucleotides not matched to a gene: 7. CDR1 and CDR2 (germline): SEHNR, FQNEAQ (reference sequence). The CDR3 is 18 residues long. CDR3 loop: CASSQPTSGGSSYNEQFF. Written as DNA, the CDR3 is TGTGCCAGCAGCCAACCGACTAGCGGGGGGAGCTCCTACAATGAGCAGTTCTTC.

The V call is TRBV7-9, the J call TRBJ2-1; possibly TRBD1 or TRBD2 for D (5 bases each). V lost 5 bases to trimming and J lost 8 bases, with 16 bases between them. The CDR3 length is 14 residues. The germline V gene encodes CDR1 SEHNR and CDR2 FQNEAQ (reference sequence). The CDR3 region has the DNA TGTGCCAGCAGCCCAGAGGGGAGTGGGGATGAGCAGTTCTTC. It codes for CASSPEGSGDEQFF.

The genes are TRBV29-1 and TRBJ2-7; a possible D gene is TRBD2 (6 bases). Trimming pared 3 bases from V and 1 base from J, leaving 13 bases between. Germline loops: CDR1 SQVTM, CDR2 ANQGSEA. The CDR3 runs 14 residues. CDR3 residues: CSVEDGSRSYEQYF. In DNA form, the CDR3 reads TGCAGCGTTGAGGACGGGAGTAGGTCCTACGAGCAGTACTTC.

The V gene is TRBV15, the J gene TRBJ2-1, with D uncertain. Deletions cut 0 bases from V and 10 bases from J, with 10 bases between. Germline lookup yields CDR1 LNHNV and CDR2 YYDKDF (reference sequence). The CDR3 totals 13 residues. This CDR3 is CATSRDVGVEQFF. As DNA, the CDR3 is TGTGCCACCAGCAGAGATGTTGGGGTCGAGCAGTTCTTC.

V gene TRBV19 combines with J gene TRBJ1-4, with D possibly TRBD1 on 5 matching bases. V lost 6 bases to trimming and J lost 7 bases, with 18 bases between them. CDR1 is LNHDA, CDR2 SQIVND, per germline (reference sequence). CDR3 length: 15 amino acids. In nucleotides, the CDR3 is TGTGCCAGTAGGATTCATACTGGGGGTGGTGAAAAACTGTTTTTT. Amino acids: CASRIHTGGGEKLFF.

This chain connects TRBV7-9 to TRBJ2-7; tentative D call: TRBD2 (5 bases). Germline CDR1 SEHNR, CDR2 FQNEAQ (reference sequence). The V gene lost 0 bases and the J gene lost 2 bases, with 11 bases spanning the gap. The CDR3 has 15 residues. The CDR3 nucleotides are TGTGCCAGCAGCTTAGCGGCGGGTTATGCCTACGAGCAGTACTTC. Translated: CASSLAAGYAYEQYF.

The genes are TRBV5-1 and TRBJ1-1; D gene uncertain. CDR3 size: 14 residues. Trimming took off 4 bases at V and 10 bases at J, with 20 bases between the two ends. The germline CDR1 and CDR2 sequences are SGHRS and YFSETQ. CDR3 loop: CASSQEPTGGGAFF. CDR3 sequence (DNA): TGCGCCAGCAGCCAAGAGCCGACTGGTGGTGGAGCTTTCTTT.

This rearrangement joins TRBV2 to TRBJ1-5, with 8 bases matching TRBD1. The CDR3 has 15 amino acids. Per germline, CDR1 SNHLY and CDR2 FYNNEI. The J segment lost 1 base and the V segment lost 6 bases, leaving 5 bases of the junction unmatched. This chain's CDR3 is CASRPGQASNQPQHF. DNA of the CDR3: TGTGCCAGCAGACCGGGACAGGCGAGCAATCAGCCCCAGCATTTT.

The rearrangement joins TRBV5-1 to TRBJ2-1; D is tentatively TRBD1 or TRBD2 (5 bases each). The CDR3 has 15 amino acids. V lost 4 bases and J lost 9, with 20 bases in between. CDR1 is SGHRS and CDR2 is YFSETQ in the germline V gene. This chain's CDR3 is CASSPQGAGESEQFF. CDR3 bases: TGCGCCAGCAGCCCCCAGGGAGCCGGGGAGAGTGAGCAGTTCTTC.

The chain recombines TRBV6-5 with TRBJ2-1, with 9 bases aligning to TRBD1. The CDR3 is made up of 13 amino acids. Germline V CDR1 and CDR2: MNHEY, SVGAGI. Trimming cost V 6 bases and J 6 bases; bases outside gene matches: 3. The CDR3 bases are TGTGCCAGCAGCTGGGGACAGGGCAATGAGCAGTTCTTC. Translation: CASSWGQGNEQFF.

The chain recombines TRBV7-3 with TRBJ1-1; D unresolved. This CDR3 has 15 residues. Deletions cut 5 bases from V and 4 bases from J, with 17 bases between. Germline assignment: CDR1 SGHTA and CDR2 FQGTGA. CDR3: CASSPTPPLGTEAFF. CDR3 nucleotides: TGTGCCAGCAGCCCGACCCCCCCCTTAGGCACTGAAGCTTTCTTT.

The V and J genes are TRBV7-8 and TRBJ2-7; TRBD2 might be the D (5 bases). This CDR3 comprises 15 residues. V lost 5 bases, J lost 0 bases, and 14 bases lay in between. Looked up from germline, CDR1 is SGHVS and CDR2 is FQNEAQ. The CDR3 DNA sequence: TGTGCCAGCAGCCTCACACTAGATCCCTCCTACGAGCAGTACTTC. Translated: CASSLTLDPSYEQYF.

This clone was seen a few times. The genes are TRBV7-9 and TRBJ1-3; 7 nucleotides match TRBD1. This CDR3 has 13 residues. After removal of 5 bases from V and 4 bases from J, the junction contained 2 bases not matched to a gene. Germline values: CDR1 SEHNR, CDR2 FQNEAQ (reference sequence). The CDR3 sequence: CASSRQGGNTIYF. The CDR3 DNA reads TGTGCCAGCAGCCGACAGGGCGGAAACACCATATATTTT.

This clone came up a few times. The junction departs from germline at one end; a sequencing error may be responsible. The chain couples TRBV7-7 to TRBJ2-5; 7 bases are shared with TRBD1. The CDR3 covers 15 residues. Germline V gives CDR1 SSHAT, CDR2 FNYEAQ (reference sequence). In DNA form, the CDR3 reads TGTGCTAGCAGCTTATCGACAGGGAAGTTGAAGACCCAGTACTTC. Translating it yields CASSLSTGKLKTQYF.

The chain combines TRBV9 with TRBJ1-2, with 7 bases that match TRBD1. Germline trimming cut 4 bases from V and 3 bases from J; bases unmatched to any gene: 12. Per germline, CDR1 SGDLS and CDR2 YYNGEE. The length of the CDR3 is 16 residues. CDR3 nucleotides: TGTGCCAGCAGCATCCCAAGGGGCAGGGGGGACTATGGCTACACCTTC. It yields the protein CASSIPRGRGDYGYTF. The variable domain in full, completed from reference TRBV9 and TRBJ1-2, reads DSGVTQTPKHLITATGQRVTLRCSPRSGDLSVYWYQQSLDQGLQFLIQYYNGEERAKGNILERFSAQQFPDLHSELNLSSLELGDSALYFCASSIPRGRGDYGYTFGSGTRLTVV.

The chain carries TRBV6-4 and TRBJ2-3; D unresolved. V was cut by 0 bases and J by 2 bases, with 6 bases left in between. CDR3 length: 14 amino acids. Germline loops: CDR1 MRHNA, CDR2 SNTAGT. This CDR3 reads CASSDSDTTDTQYF. For the CDR3, the DNA is TGTGCCAGCAGTGACTCTGACACCACAGATACGCAGTATTTT.

This clone was seen more than once but under ten times. V usage is TRBV4-1 and J usage is TRBJ1-5; D is unclear. V lost 2 bases and J 8 bases, leaving 7 bases between the germline ends. The CDR3 length is 12 residues. In germline, CDR1 is MGHRA, CDR2 YSYEKL. The CDR3 coding sequence is TGCGCCAGCAGCCAACCCGCGGAGCCCCAGCATTTT. It translates to CASSQPAEPQHF.